One and the same sample provided the 13 T cell receptor beta chains below, sequenced in a study of shared clonotypes between healthy human individuals. The naive CD8 population came from CD45RO-negative cells selected for CCR7, without terminally differentiated effector memory CD45RA+ cells. The method was immunoSEQ multiplex PCR; TCRdb's version includes in-frame clones alone and lacks a portion of them. Counted here are around 640,000 clones, roughly 96% occurring once; the ten biggest clones make up about 0.12%. Sequenced sample: naive CD8+ T cells sorted from blood. All receptors derive from a woman aged 30 to 39 in good health.

This chain links TRBV14 with TRBJ2-1; the D gene is possibly TRBD2 (6 bases). Trimming removed 4 bases from V and 2 bases from J, with 12 bases in between. The CDR3 sequence is 15 residues long. The V gene's germline CDR1 is SGHDN and CDR2 FVKESK. CDR3 in amino acids: CASSRGLETYNEQFF. For the CDR3, the DNA is TGTGCCAGCAGCCGGGGACTTGAAACCTACAATGAGCAGTTCTTC.

Note on this clone: Other DNA sequences from this sample encode an identical CDR3 as well. V and J are TRBV28 and TRBJ2-7, with TRBD1 matching over 9 bases. V shed 3 bases, J shed 4 bases, and the junction held 4 bases outside the gene matches. Germline lookup yields CDR1 MDHEN and CDR2 SYDVKM. The CDR3 totals 14 residues. For the CDR3, the DNA is TGTGCCAGCAGTTTTACAGGGGGCTTATACGAGCAGTACTTC. Residues: CASSFTGGLYEQYF. Variable domain in full (rest from reference TRBV28 and TRBJ2-7): DVKVTQSSRYLVKRTGEKVFLECVQDMDHENMFWYRQDPGLGLRLIYFSYDVKMKEKGDIPEGYSVSREKKERFSLILESASTNQTSMYLCASSFTGGLYEQYFGPGTRLTVT.

V is TRBV7-9 and J is TRBJ2-7, with D possibly matching TRBD2 (7 bases). There are 16 residues in the CDR3. The V end lost 5 bases, the J end lost 6 bases, and 23 bases lay between the germline ends. Germline-derived CDR1 and CDR2 are SEHNR and FQNEAQ (reference sequence). The CDR3 protein is CASSGGATGLSLEQYF. In DNA, the CDR3 is TGTGCCAGCAGCGGGGGGGCGACGGGGCTCTCTCTCGAGCAGTACTTC.

The chain recombines TRBV5-4 with TRBJ1-1; D is perhaps TRBD1 (6 bases). Germline values: CDR1 SGHNT, CDR2 YYREEE (reference sequence). This CDR3 contains 15 residues. V lost 4 bases to trimming and J lost 2 bases, with 15 bases between them. The CDR3 bases are TGTGCCAGCAGCCCCCACCGGGACACCAACACTGAAGCTTTCTTT. This gives the protein CASSPHRDTNTEAFF. The full variable domain, in which reference TRBV5-4 and TRBJ1-1 provide the parts outside the CDR3, is ETGVTQSPTHLIKTRGQQVTLRCSSQSGHNTVSWYQQALGQGPQFIFQYYREEENGRGNFPPRFSGLQFPNYSSELNVNALELDDSALYLCASSPHRDTNTEAFFGQGTRLTVV.

The rearrangement uses TRBV4-1 and TRBJ2-7; 8 nucleotides match TRBD2. The junction had 7 bases not matched to a gene; V was cut back by 1 base and J by 5 bases. The V gene's germline CDR1 is MGHRA and CDR2 YSYEKL. The CDR3 is 15 amino acids. As DNA, the CDR3 is TGCGCCAGCAGCCAAGGACGGGAGGGGGTCCACGAGCAGTACTTC. This encodes CASSQGREGVHEQYF.

J is TRBJ2-7 and V is TRBV19; 11 nucleotides agree with TRBD1. Germline loops: CDR1 LNHDA, CDR2 SQIVND (reference sequence). J was trimmed by 6 bases and V by 7 bases; bases with no gene match: 5. This CDR3 spans 13 amino acids. This CDR3 is CASTPGQGVEQYF. The CDR3, as DNA: TGTGCCAGTACCCCGGGACAGGGGGTCGAGCAGTACTTC.

The J gene is TRBJ2-1, the V gene TRBV30; D call uncertain. V lost 0 bases and J lost 0, with 12 bases in between. CDR1 and CDR2 (germline): GTSNPN, SVGIG (reference sequence). The CDR3 spans 16 residues. This chain's CDR3 is CAWSVGQANSYNEQFF. Here the CDR3 DNA reads TGTGCCTGGAGTGTAGGGCAGGCCAACTCCTACAATGAGCAGTTCTTC.

This sequence joins TRBV6-5 and TRBJ2-7, with D possibly being TRBD2 (6 bases). The V end was cut by 2 bases, the J end by 0 bases, with 14 bases between. The CDR3 has 16 amino acids. CDR1 and CDR2 from the germline V gene are MNHEY and SVGAGI. The CDR3 here is CASSYRRDGSSYEQYF. CDR3 in DNA: TGTGCCAGCAGTTACCGCCGGGACGGGAGCTCCTACGAGCAGTACTTC.

The chain joins TRBV28 to TRBJ2-2; 9 bases match TRBD1. Germline V gene lookup returns CDR1 MDHEN and CDR2 SYDVKM. This CDR3 has 14 amino acids. V dropped 5 bases and J dropped 7; count of bases not matched to a gene: 5. Written as DNA, the CDR3 is TGTGCCAGCAGTCTCCACAGGGGGCGCGGGGAGCTGTTTTTT. Translated, it gives CASSLHRGRGELFF.

This chain links TRBV27 with TRBJ2-7; a possible D gene is TRBD1 (5 bases). Trimming took off 3 bases at V and 4 bases at J, with 10 bases between the two ends. The CDR3 has 13 amino acids. Germline CDR1 and CDR2: MNHEY and SMNVEV (reference sequence). The CDR3 loop is CASSLGLYYEQYF. CDR3 nucleotides: TGTGCCAGCAGTTTGGGGCTATATTACGAGCAGTACTTC.

The rearrangement joins TRBV7-9 to TRBJ2-7; TRBD2 might be the D (7 bases). CDR1 is SEHNR, CDR2 FQNEAQ, per germline (reference sequence). V lost 1 base and J lost 5, with 12 bases in between. The CDR3 consists of 14 residues. This CDR3 reads CASSLVGGANEQYF. The DNA of the CDR3 is TGTGCCAGCAGCTTAGTTGGGGGGGCCAACGAGCAGTACTTC.

The V call is TRBV7-9, the J call TRBJ1-5; D is possibly TRBD1 (5 bases). The V gene's germline CDR1 is SEHNR and CDR2 FQNEAQ (reference sequence). V was pared by 5 bases and J by 7 bases, with 15 bases between. This CDR3 contains 14 residues. This CDR3 reads CASSATQGGQPQHF. CDR3 sequence (DNA): TGTGCCAGCAGCGCAACGCAGGGTGGCCAGCCCCAGCATTTT.

The chain is built from TRBV9 and TRBJ2-5; D remains unclear. CDR3 length: 15 amino acids. CDR1 and CDR2 (germline): SGDLS, YYNGEE. Trimming removed 0 bases at V and 5 bases at J, with 14 bases between. The CDR3 loop reads CASSVGRMSWETQYF. The CDR3 DNA sequence: TGTGCCAGCAGCGTAGGGCGGATGTCCTGGGAGACCCAGTACTTC.